These T cell receptor beta chains were read from a single sample in a study of CD8+ T cells in alopecia areata. Sequenced by immunoSEQ multiplex PCR; TCRdb stores in-frame clones only, minus some. In the table there are 150,000 to 200,000 clones, less than 65% of which are singletons. Material: CD4+ T cells sorted from blood, obtained at week 24, from a patient treated with tofacitinib. The receptors shown here come from a human donor with alopecia areata. CDR3s include the opening cysteine and the closing phenylalanine or tryptophan. D genes are given only for firm matches. Clone size, where shown, is once, few, many, or a class for clones that have expanded.

j_call: TRBJ2-7
d_call: TRBD1
v_call: TRBV4-3
clone_size: -
cdr3_aa: CASGTGLHEQYF
cdr3_nt: TGCGCCAGCGGGACAGGCTTACACGAGCAGTACTTC

j_call: TRBJ2-1
d_call: TRBD1
v_call: TRBV15
clone_size: -
cdr3_aa: CATSSPGTGGGEQFF
cdr3_nt: TGTGCCACCAGCAGTCCCGGGACAGGGGGTGGTGAGCAGTTCTTC

j_call: TRBJ1-5
d_call: -
v_call: TRBV5-6
clone_size: -
cdr3_aa: CASSSLPSNQPQHF
cdr3_nt: TGTGCCAGCAGCTCCCTCCCGAGCAATCAGCCCCAGCATTTT

j_call: TRBJ2-2
d_call: -
v_call: TRBV29-1
clone_size: -
cdr3_aa: CSARPGTGELFF
cdr3_nt: TGCAGCGCCAGACCGGGGACCGGGGAGCTGTTTTTT

j_call: TRBJ2-2
d_call: TRBD1
v_call: TRBV5-1
clone_size: few
cdr3_aa: CASSSGTGFRNTGELFF
cdr3_nt: TGCGCCAGCAGCTCCGGGACAGGTTTCCGAAACACCGGGGAGCTGTTTTTT

j_call: TRBJ2-3
d_call: TRBD2
v_call: TRBV19
clone_size: many
cdr3_aa: CASSIENLAGTDTQYF
cdr3_nt: TGTGCCAGTAGTATAGAAAATCTAGCGGGGACAGATACGCAGTATTTT

j_call: TRBJ2-3
d_call: -
v_call: TRBV7-9
clone_size: -
cdr3_aa: CASSLVGGVDTQYF
cdr3_nt: TGTGCCAGCAGCTTAGTAGGCGGGGTGGATACGCAGTATTTT

j_call: TRBJ1-5
d_call: -
v_call: TRBV7-8
clone_size: -
cdr3_aa: CASSPYLGGNQPQHF
cdr3_nt: TGTGCCAGCAGCCCCTATCTCGGGGGGAATCAGCCCCAGCATTTT

j_call: TRBJ2-7
d_call: -
v_call: TRBV25-1
clone_size: -
cdr3_aa: CASSDSEVEQYF
cdr3_nt: TGTGCCAGCAGTGACTCTGAGGTCGAGCAGTACTTC

j_call: TRBJ1-2
d_call: -
v_call: TRBV30
clone_size: once
cdr3_aa: CAWSRGAGGGYTF
cdr3_nt: TGTGCCTGGAGTCGTGGGGCAGGAGGTGGCTACACCTTC

j_call: TRBJ1-1
d_call: TRBD1
v_call: TRBV29-1
clone_size: few
cdr3_aa: CSVGRGLEAEAFF
cdr3_nt: TGCAGCGTTGGCAGGGGGCTTGAGGCTGAAGCTTTCTTT

j_call: TRBJ2-1
d_call: -
v_call: TRBV29-1
clone_size: -
cdr3_aa: CSVEDLLAQLSSYNEQFF
cdr3_nt: TGCAGCGTTGAAGATTTATTGGCTCAGCTGAGCTCCTACAATGAGCAGTTCTTC

j_call: TRBJ2-3
d_call: -
v_call: TRBV29-1
clone_size: many
cdr3_aa: CSVVGVKTSTDTQYF
cdr3_nt: TGCAGCGTTGTAGGGGTCAAGACTAGCACAGATACGCAGTATTTT

j_call: TRBJ1-1
d_call: -
v_call: TRBV10-3
clone_size: once
cdr3_aa: CAISERLNTEAFF
cdr3_nt: TGTGCCATCAGTGAACGATTGAACACTGAAGCTTTCTTT

j_call: TRBJ2-3
d_call: -
v_call: TRBV11-2
clone_size: -
cdr3_aa: CASSPQGGFTDTQYF
cdr3_nt: TGTGCCAGCAGCCCCCAGGGGGGGTTCACAGATACGCAGTATTTT

j_call: TRBJ1-2
d_call: TRBD1
v_call: TRBV29-1
clone_size: -
cdr3_aa: CSVDGQAILNGYTF
cdr3_nt: TGCAGCGTTGATGGACAGGCGATCCTGAATGGCTACACCTTC

j_call: TRBJ1-1
d_call: -
v_call: TRBV27
clone_size: -
cdr3_aa: CASSLGSLGEAFF
cdr3_nt: TGTGCCAGCAGTTTAGGTTCGCTAGGTGAAGCTTTCTTT

j_call: TRBJ2-7
d_call: TRBD1
v_call: TRBV2
clone_size: few
cdr3_aa: CASGQGVREQYF
cdr3_nt: TGTGCCAGTGGACAGGGGGTAAGGGAGCAGTACTTC

j_call: TRBJ2-1
d_call: -
v_call: TRBV30
clone_size: -
cdr3_aa: CAWSLTPGLGEQFF
cdr3_nt: TGTGCCTGGAGTCTTACCCCAGGTCTGGGTGAGCAGTTCTTC

j_call: TRBJ2-7
d_call: TRBD2
v_call: TRBV7-6
clone_size: -
cdr3_aa: CASSLGSSGSLGEQYF
cdr3_nt: TGTGCCAGCAGCTTAGGGTCTAGCGGGAGTCTGGGCGAGCAGTACTTC

j_call: TRBJ1-1
d_call: -
v_call: TRBV29-1
clone_size: -
cdr3_aa: CSVEKKLLAEAFF
cdr3_nt: TGCAGCGTTGAAAAGAAGCTGCTCGCTGAAGCTTTCTTT

j_call: TRBJ1-2
d_call: -
v_call: TRBV30
clone_size: few
cdr3_aa: CAWSVKGADGYTF
cdr3_nt: TGTGCCTGGAGTGTAAAAGGTGCGGATGGCTACACCTTC

j_call: TRBJ2-5
d_call: -
v_call: TRBV20-1
clone_size: few
cdr3_aa: CSAKLETQYF
cdr3_nt: TGCAGTGCTAAGTTGGAGACCCAGTACTTC

j_call: TRBJ1-2
d_call: TRBD1
v_call: TRBV29-1
clone_size: -
cdr3_aa: CSVGDSPYGYTF
cdr3_nt: TGCAGCGTTGGGGACAGCCCCTATGGCTACACCTTC

j_call: TRBJ2-2
d_call: TRBD1
v_call: TRBV19
clone_size: -
cdr3_aa: CASKGATGELFF
cdr3_nt: TGTGCCAGTAAGGGGGCCACCGGGGAGCTGTTTTTT

j_call: TRBJ2-7
d_call: TRBD2
v_call: TRBV19
clone_size: -
cdr3_aa: CASSRTSGDSYEQYF
cdr3_nt: TGTGCCAGTAGCCGGACTAGCGGGGATTCCTACGAGCAGTACTTC

j_call: TRBJ2-7
d_call: TRBD1
v_call: TRBV2
clone_size: few
cdr3_aa: CASSETRTGVEQYF
cdr3_nt: TGTGCCAGCAGTGAAACCCGGACAGGAGTCGAGCAGTACTTC

j_call: TRBJ1-2
d_call: -
v_call: TRBV30
clone_size: once
cdr3_aa: CAWSTGIDYGYTF
cdr3_nt: TGTGCCTGGAGCACGGGCATAGACTATGGCTACACCTTC

j_call: TRBJ1-1
d_call: -
v_call: TRBV19
clone_size: -
cdr3_aa: CASSQKGGTGAFF
cdr3_nt: TGTGCCAGTAGTCAAAAAGGGGGGACTGGAGCTTTCTTT

j_call: TRBJ1-2
d_call: -
v_call: TRBV6-1
clone_size: -
cdr3_aa: CASSEVMNYGYTF
cdr3_nt: TGTGCCAGCAGTGAAGTTATGAACTATGGCTACACCTTC

j_call: TRBJ2-2
d_call: -
v_call: TRBV2
clone_size: few
cdr3_aa: CASRAIRRNTGELFF
cdr3_nt: TGTGCCAGCAGGGCAATAAGGCGGAACACCGGGGAGCTGTTTTTT

j_call: TRBJ2-5
d_call: TRBD1
v_call: TRBV7-7
clone_size: -
cdr3_aa: CASSPSGTGVTQYF
cdr3_nt: TGTGCCAGCAGCCCATCCGGGACAGGGGTTACCCAGTACTTC

j_call: TRBJ2-5
d_call: -
v_call: TRBV29-1
clone_size: -
cdr3_aa: CSVAGEETQYF
cdr3_nt: TGCAGCGTTGCAGGGGAAGAGACCCAGTACTTC

j_call: TRBJ1-2
d_call: -
v_call: TRBV9
clone_size: few
cdr3_aa: CASGLLNYGYTF
cdr3_nt: TGTGCCAGCGGACTCTTGAACTATGGCTACACCTTC

j_call: TRBJ2-3
d_call: TRBD1
v_call: TRBV9
clone_size: -
cdr3_aa: CASSARQGSADTQYF
cdr3_nt: TGTGCCAGCAGCGCCCGACAGGGGTCGGCAGATACGCAGTATTTT

j_call: TRBJ2-3
d_call: -
v_call: TRBV7-2
clone_size: -
cdr3_aa: CASSRGRGPTDTQYF
cdr3_nt: TGTGCCAGCAGCAGAGGGCGGGGGCCCACAGATACGCAGTATTTT

j_call: TRBJ2-1
d_call: -
v_call: TRBV18
clone_size: -
cdr3_aa: CASSPIDNEQFF
cdr3_nt: TGTGCCAGCTCACCAATCGACAATGAGCAGTTCTTC

j_call: TRBJ1-5
d_call: -
v_call: TRBV7-2
clone_size: few
cdr3_aa: CASSSLGHPGPQHF
cdr3_nt: TGTGCCAGCAGCTCACTGGGACATCCGGGGCCCCAGCATTTT

j_call: TRBJ1-1
d_call: -
v_call: TRBV30
clone_size: -
cdr3_aa: CAWAPQTGNTEAFF
cdr3_nt: TGTGCCTGGGCTCCCCAGACAGGGAACACTGAAGCTTTCTTT

j_call: TRBJ2-1
d_call: -
v_call: TRBV4-3
clone_size: -
cdr3_aa: CASSQGGSYNEQFF
cdr3_nt: TGCGCCAGCAGCCAAGGGGGTTCCTACAATGAGCAGTTCTTC

j_call: TRBJ1-6
d_call: TRBD1
v_call: TRBV30
clone_size: -
cdr3_aa: CAWETGERSPLHF
cdr3_nt: TGTGCCTGGGAGACAGGGGAGCGATCACCCCTCCACTTT

j_call: TRBJ2-2
d_call: -
v_call: TRBV2
clone_size: -
cdr3_aa: CASTSGHMGNTGELFF
cdr3_nt: TGTGCCAGCACTTCGGGCCATATGGGGAACACCGGGGAGCTGTTTTTT

j_call: TRBJ2-6
d_call: -
v_call: TRBV27
clone_size: -
cdr3_aa: CASTRSGANVLTF
cdr3_nt: TGTGCCAGCACCCGCTCTGGGGCCAACGTCCTGACTTTC

j_call: TRBJ2-1
d_call: TRBD2
v_call: TRBV28
clone_size: few
cdr3_aa: CASKTGGSYNEQFF
cdr3_nt: TGTGCCAGCAAAACGGGGGGTTCCTACAATGAGCAGTTCTTC

j_call: TRBJ1-1
d_call: -
v_call: TRBV4-3
clone_size: once
cdr3_aa: CASSQELEVEAFF
cdr3_nt: TGCGCCAGCAGCCAAGAATTGGAGGTTGAAGCTTTCTTT

j_call: TRBJ2-1
d_call: TRBD2
v_call: TRBV7-2
clone_size: -
cdr3_aa: CASSPGLAGEQFF
cdr3_nt: TGTGCCAGCAGCCCCGGACTAGCGGGTGAGCAGTTCTTC

j_call: TRBJ2-7
d_call: -
v_call: TRBV9
clone_size: few
cdr3_aa: CASSVANRVGEQYF
cdr3_nt: TGTGCCAGCAGCGTAGCGAACAGGGTGGGCGAGCAGTACTTC

j_call: TRBJ1-6
d_call: -
v_call: TRBV25-1
clone_size: -
cdr3_aa: CASSPGSSYNSPLHF
cdr3_nt: TGTGCCAGCAGCCCGGGGAGCTCCTATAATTCACCCCTCCACTTT

j_call: TRBJ2-3
d_call: -
v_call: TRBV2
clone_size: -
cdr3_aa: CASTRGGTDTQYF
cdr3_nt: TGTGCCAGCACGAGGGGGGGCACAGATACGCAGTATTTT

j_call: TRBJ2-3
d_call: -
v_call: TRBV19
clone_size: -
cdr3_aa: CASSRQFTNTQYF
cdr3_nt: TGTGCCAGTAGTAGGCAGTTCACAAATACGCAGTATTTT

j_call: TRBJ2-7
d_call: TRBD2
v_call: TRBV29-1
clone_size: -
cdr3_aa: CSVQLAGGVYEQYF
cdr3_nt: TGCAGCGTGCAGCTAGCGGGGGGGGTCTACGAGCAGTACTTC